This T cell receptor beta chain originates from a study of T cells after yellow fever vaccination. Study in general: Any fraction with a low cell number was prepared using SMART-Seq v4 Ultra Low Input.

Template-switching 5'RACE yielded the TCR cDNA; a universal primer site and UMIs were added in the process. TCRdb itself ran the 5' RACE reads through MiXCR, one entry per CDR3 protein. This table holds more than 80,000 distinct CDR3 sequences, about 5.8% found once. Study results and caveats: Although most clonotypes did not, a small share appeared in both CD4 and CD8 compartments. Primary-vaccination clones mostly resurfaced post-booster (about 95% CD4, approximately 90% CD8).

Points on this clonotype: The antigen remains unidentified.

The germline gives CDR1 LNHNV, CDR2 YYDKDF (reference sequence). With V trimmed by 3 bases and J by 6 bases, 14 bases remained unmatched. The length of the CDR3 is 18 residues. The sequence was obtained from a man between 18 and 29 years old who received the YFV17D yellow fever vaccine. The source was CD8+ T cells sorted from PBMCs, collected 10 days after the yellow fever booster vaccination. The chain combines TRBV15 with TRBJ2-2, with 9 bases matching TRBD2. In DNA, the CDR3 is TGTGCCACCAGCAGGGATGGGGTTCCAGCGGGGGGCCCCGGGGAGCTGTTTTTT. Protein: CATSRDGVPAGGPGELFF.